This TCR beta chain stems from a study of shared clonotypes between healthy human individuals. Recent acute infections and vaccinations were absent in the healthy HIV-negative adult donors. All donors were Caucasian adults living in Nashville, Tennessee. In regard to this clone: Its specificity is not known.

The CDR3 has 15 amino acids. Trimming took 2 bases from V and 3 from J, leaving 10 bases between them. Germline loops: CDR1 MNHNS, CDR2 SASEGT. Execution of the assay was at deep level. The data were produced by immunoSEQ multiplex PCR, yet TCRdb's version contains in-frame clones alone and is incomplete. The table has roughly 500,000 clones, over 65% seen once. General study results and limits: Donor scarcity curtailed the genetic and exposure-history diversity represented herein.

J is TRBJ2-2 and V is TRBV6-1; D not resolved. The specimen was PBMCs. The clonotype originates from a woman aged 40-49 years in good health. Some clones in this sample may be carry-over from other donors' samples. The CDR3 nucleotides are TGTGCCAGCAGTGAAAATAGGGTTGACACCGGGGAGCTGTTTTTT. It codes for CASSENRVDTGELFF.